These 7 T cell receptor beta chains share one sample of origin, sequenced in a study of OX40 agonist ivuxolimab in advanced cancers. The protocol was immunoSEQ multiplex PCR, while the TCRdb copy is restricted to in-frame clones and leaves out a portion. The sample shows about 96,000 clones, less than 95% of them seen only once. Specimen: CD4+ or CD8+ T cells sorted from blood, collected in a trial of the OX40 agonist ivuxolimab. Receptors originate from an adult with an advanced solid tumor such as melanoma, head and neck, liver or kidney cancer.

The V gene is TRBV15, the J gene TRBJ1-1; D is undetermined. Per the germline V gene, CDR1 is LNHNV and CDR2 is YYDKDF (reference sequence). V was pared by 1 base and J by 0 bases, with 6 bases between. The CDR3 runs to 14 residues. For the CDR3, the DNA is TGTGCCACCAGCAGAGGGCGATTGAACACTGAAGCTTTCTTT. Protein product: CATSRGRLNTEAFF. The variable domain in full, completed from reference TRBV15 and TRBJ1-1, reads DAMVIQNPRYQVTQFGKPVTLSCSQTLNHNVMYWYQQKSSQAPKLLFHYYDKDFNNEADTPDNFQSRRPNTSFCFLDIRSPGLGDTAMYLCATSRGRLNTEAFFGQGTRLTVV.

CDR3 sequence: CASSLMAVSTDTQYF. The CDR3 nucleotides are TGTGCCAGTAGTTTGATGGCGGTTAGCACAGATACGCAGTATTTT. V usage is TRBV19 and J usage is TRBJ2-3; D unclear. Germline V gene lookup returns CDR1 LNHDA and CDR2 SQIVND (reference sequence). This CDR3 is built from 15 residues. With 5 bases removed from V and 0 bases from J, the gap between germline ends came to 12 bases.

The chain is built from TRBV5-1 and TRBJ2-1; weak D call: TRBD1 (6 bases). CDR1 and CDR2 from the germline V gene are SGHRS and YFSETQ. This CDR3 spans 15 amino acids. V lost 0 bases and J lost 9, with 16 bases in between. CDR3 amino acids: CASSLAPTGPGEQFF. The CDR3 region has the DNA TGCGCCAGCAGCTTGGCGCCGACAGGACCAGGTGAGCAGTTCTTC.

The chain combines TRBV11-3 with TRBJ1-1; D is uncertain. The CDR3 sequence is 11 residues long. Trimming took 5 bases from V and 5 from J, leaving 6 bases between them. Germline CDR1 is SGHNT and CDR2 is YENEEA. This CDR3 reads CASSIRTEAFF. The CDR3 nucleotides read TGTGCCAGCAGCATTCGGACTGAAGCTTTCTTT.

This rearrangement joins TRBV10-2 to TRBJ2-7; D perhaps matches TRBD1 (5 bases). CDR3 size: 14 residues. V was pared by 4 bases and J by 1 base, with 11 bases between. Per the germline V gene, CDR1 is WSHSY and CDR2 is SAAADI. Here the CDR3 DNA reads TGCGCCAGCAGTGTCGCAGGGCCTTCCTACGAGCAGTACTTC. Translation: CASSVAGPSYEQYF.

The chain couples TRBV7-9 to TRBJ2-3; 7 bases match TRBD2. With V trimmed by 5 bases and J by 2 bases, 7 bases remained unmatched. Germline loops: CDR1 SEHNR, CDR2 FQNEAQ (reference sequence). The CDR3 covers 15 residues. In DNA form, the CDR3 reads TGTGCCAGCAGCCACACGCGGGAGAACACAGATACGCAGTATTTT. As protein: CASSHTRENTDTQYF.

This chain links TRBV13 with TRBJ1-2; perhaps TRBD1 as D (5 bases). This CDR3 has 17 amino acids. Germline V gene data show CDR1 as PRHDT and CDR2 as FYEKMQ (reference sequence). V shed 5 bases and J shed 4 bases, with 23 bases lying between them. CDR3 in DNA: TGTGCCAGCAGCGAATCCGCCGCTTCGGGACCGACCTATGGCTACACCTTC. It encodes CASSESAASGPTYGYTF.